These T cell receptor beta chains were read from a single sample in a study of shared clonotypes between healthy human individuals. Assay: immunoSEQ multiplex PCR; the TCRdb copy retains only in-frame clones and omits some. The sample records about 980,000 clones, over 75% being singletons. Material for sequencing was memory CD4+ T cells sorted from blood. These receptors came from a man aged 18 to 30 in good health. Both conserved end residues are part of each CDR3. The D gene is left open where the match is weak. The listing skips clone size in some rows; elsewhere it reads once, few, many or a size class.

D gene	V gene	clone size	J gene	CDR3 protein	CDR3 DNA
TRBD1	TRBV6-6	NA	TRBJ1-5	CASSTGTENQPQHF	TGTGCCAGCAGTACCGGGACAGAGAATCAGCCCCAGCATTTT
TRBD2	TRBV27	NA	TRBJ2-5	CASGGAGIQETQYF	TGTGCCAGCGGTGGAGCGGGGATCCAAGAGACCCAGTACTTC
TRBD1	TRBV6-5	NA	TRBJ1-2	CATGPGGIGNYGYTF	TGTGCCACGGGACCAGGGGGCATCGGGAACTATGGCTACACCTTC
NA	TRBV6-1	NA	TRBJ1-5	CASSGQQNQPQHF	TGTGCCAGCTCCGGACAGCAAAATCAGCCCCAGCATTTT
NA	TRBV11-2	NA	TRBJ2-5	CASSAGTQRGTQYF	TGTGCCAGCAGCGCCGGGACCCAACGAGGGACCCAGTACTTC
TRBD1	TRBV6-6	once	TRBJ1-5	CASSLTGPLNQPQHF	TGTGCCAGCAGTCTGACAGGGCCCCTCAATCAGCCCCAGCATTTT
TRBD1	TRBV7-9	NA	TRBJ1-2	CASSETGAANYGYTF	TGTGCCAGCAGCGAAACAGGGGCAGCTAACTATGGCTACACCTTC
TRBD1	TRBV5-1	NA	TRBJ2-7	CASNGQGVREQYF	TGCGCCAGCAACGGACAGGGGGTCAGGGAGCAGTACTTC
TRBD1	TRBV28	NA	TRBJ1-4	CASSLSGRGPGNEKLFF	TGTGCCAGCAGTTTGAGTGGCAGGGGGCCCGGTAATGAAAAACTGTTTTTT
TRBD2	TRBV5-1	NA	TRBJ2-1	CASSWVTSGRKNNEQFF	TGCGCCAGCAGCTGGGTGACTAGCGGGAGGAAGAACAATGAGCAGTTCTTC
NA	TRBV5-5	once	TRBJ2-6	CASSFRQDRFSGANVLTF	TGTGCCAGCAGCTTTCGACAGGACCGCTTCTCTGGGGCCAACGTCCTGACTTTC
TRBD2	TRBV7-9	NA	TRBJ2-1	CASSLARLAGGSYQFF	TGTGCCAGCAGCTTAGCCAGACTAGCGGGAGGGTCCTATCAGTTCTTC
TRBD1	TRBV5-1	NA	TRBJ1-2	CASSPPGQGDYGYTF	TGCGCCAGCAGCCCGCCGGGACAGGGAGACTATGGCTACACCTTC
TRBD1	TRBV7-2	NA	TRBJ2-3	CASSNGQGSLQAQYF	TGTGCCAGCAGCAACGGACAGGGGTCTCTACAAGCGCAGTATTTT
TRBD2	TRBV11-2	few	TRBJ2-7	CASKIGTSGGHEQYF	TGTGCCAGCAAGATCGGGACTAGCGGGGGCCACGAGCAGTACTTC
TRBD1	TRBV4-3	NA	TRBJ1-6	CASSRQRQGEGYNSPLHF	TGCGCCAGCAGCCGCCAGAGACAGGGTGAGGGGTATAATTCACCCCTCCACTTT
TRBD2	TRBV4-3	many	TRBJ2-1	CASSQDRSGRVRSEQFF	TGCGCCAGCAGCCAAGACCGTAGCGGGAGAGTAAGGAGTGAGCAGTTCTTC
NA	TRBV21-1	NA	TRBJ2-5	CASRVETQYF	TGTGCCAGCAGGGTGGAGACCCAGTACTTC
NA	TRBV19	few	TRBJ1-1	CASSDPRGIGTEAFF	TGTGCCAGTAGTGACCCTCGGGGTATTGGCACTGAAGCTTTCTTT
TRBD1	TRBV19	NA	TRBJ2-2	CASSKQQGAGELFF	TGTGCCAGTAGTAAACAACAGGGGGCCGGGGAGCTGTTTTTT
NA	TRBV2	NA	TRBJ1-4	CASSEGQQDNEKLFF	TGTGCCAGCAGTGAAGGACAGCAGGATAATGAAAAACTGTTTTTT
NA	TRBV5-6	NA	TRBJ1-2	CASSLTTVNYGYTF	TGTGCCAGCAGCTTGACGACAGTGAACTATGGCTACACCTTC
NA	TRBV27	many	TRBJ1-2	CASSLSPGANYGYTF	TGTGCCAGCAGTTTGTCTCCAGGGGCGAACTATGGCTACACCTTC
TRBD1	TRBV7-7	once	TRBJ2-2	CASSPLGTGVTGELFF	TGTGCTAGCAGCCCACTCGGGACAGGGGTAACCGGGGAGCTGTTTTTT
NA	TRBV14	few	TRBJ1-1	CASSQSETEAFF	TGTGCCAGCAGCCAGTCCGAGACTGAAGCTTTCTTT